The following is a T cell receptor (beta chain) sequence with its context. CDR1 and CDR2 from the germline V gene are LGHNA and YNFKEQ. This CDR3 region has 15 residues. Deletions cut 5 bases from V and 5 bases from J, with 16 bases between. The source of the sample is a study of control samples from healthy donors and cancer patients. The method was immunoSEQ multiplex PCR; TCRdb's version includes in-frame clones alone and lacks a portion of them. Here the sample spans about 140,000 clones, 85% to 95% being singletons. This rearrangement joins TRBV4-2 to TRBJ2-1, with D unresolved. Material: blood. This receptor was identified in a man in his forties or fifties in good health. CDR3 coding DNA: TGTGCCAGCAGCTTCGGAGAAATGCGCGACAATGAGCAGTTCTTC. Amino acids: CASSFGEMRDNEQFF.